This section outlines one T cell receptor beta chain sequence together with its context. As yet, its antigen is unknown. This entry is derived from a study of regulatory T cells in long-lasting Graves disease. Broader study findings: No thyroid tissue was studied; the work used peripheral blood only.

Investigators prepared the TCR beta libraries by applying iRepertoire HTBI primers and Arm-PCR of CDR3 regions. TCRdb re-called the multiplex PCR reads through MiXCR, storing one row per CDR3 protein. The data contain a few hundred thousand distinct CDR3 sequences, roughly 23% of them singletons. Per the germline V gene, CDR1 is SEHNR and CDR2 is FQNEAQ (reference sequence). J was trimmed by 5 bases and V by 4 bases; bases with no gene match: 5. CDR3 size: 14 residues. Time point denoted: persistent/refractory GD, antithyroid drugs over 5 years with positive TRAb. There was RNA extracted from PBMCs, and the TCR library was made from it. A peripheral blood sample, 8.5 to 9 milliliters in volume, was drawn into EDTA tubes.

The TCR originated in a woman in her 40s with Graves disease. This sequence joins TRBV7-9 and TRBJ2-5; 9 nucleotides line up with TRBD1. Material: peripheral blood mononuclear cells (PBMCs), obtained when the disease was refractory, from a patient treated with antithyroid drugs. DNA for the CDR3: TGTGCCAGCAGCTCAGGGACAGGGCCGGAGACCCAGTACTTC. Amino acid sequence: CASSSGTGPETQYF. Complete variable domain (other parts from reference TRBV7-9 and TRBJ2-5): DTGVSQNPRHKITKRGQNVTFRCDPISEHNRLYWYRQTLGQGPEFLTYFQNEAQLEKSRLLSDRFSAERPKGSFSTLEIQRTEQGDSAMYLCASSSGTGPETQYFGPGTRLLVL.